A selection of T cell receptor beta chains follows, all from one sample in a study of cytomegalovirus exposure and HLA in healthy donors. The table came from immunoSEQ multiplex PCR; TCRdb's copy has only in-frame clones and leaves some out. Among some 120,000 clones listed, over 8.5% were seen once. The sequencing input was PBMCs. These receptors all come from a woman aged 40 to 50 in good health and CMV-seropositive. Both conserved end residues are trimmed from each CDR3.

j_gene	v_gene	CDR3aa
TRBJ2-7	TRBV25-1	ASSEGDRGGYEQY
TRBJ1-2	TRBV2	ASGGGNAYGYT
TRBJ2-3	TRBV5-6	ASSPGTFDTQY
TRBJ2-7	TRBV5-5	ASSPYRVDYEQY
TRBJ2-7	TRBV27	ASSLTPQGGYEQY
TRBJ1-2	TRBV28	ASSLTAGQLYGYT
TRBJ2-7	TRBV5-1	ASSARLAGSYEQY
NA	TRBV7-6	ASSPGTGVYEQY
TRBJ1-3	TRBV9	ASSGRAGSGGYGNTIY
TRBJ1-2	TRBV4-1	ASSLGQGISYGYT
TRBJ1-1	TRBV30	AGDRARSNTEAF
TRBJ1-6	TRBV4-2	ASSQISDSPLH
TRBJ2-7	TRBV5-1	ASSLVPGQSYEQY
TRBJ1-2	TRBV27	ASSLTRGGYGYT
TRBJ2-2	TRBV11-3	ASSLDRQGNTGELF
TRBJ1-4	TRBV6-5	ASSPSRTNEKLF
TRBJ1-6	TRBV25-1	ASSEDRPGHSPLH
TRBJ1-1	TRBV30	AWSATGGEAF
TRBJ1-2	TRBV19	ASSTSNYGYT
TRBJ2-1	TRBV4-2	ASSHRGGASNEQF
TRBJ1-2	TRBV6-1	ASSELGHNSHT
NA	TRBV5-4	ASSTRDRGLYEQY
TRBJ2-7	TRBV5-7	ASRPHPQGHLTYEQY
TRBJ1-1	TRBV19	ASSLDGTGNTEAF
TRBJ2-5	TRBV7-3	ASSSQGGALETQY
TRBJ1-5	TRBV2	ASSDRASPYQPQH
TRBJ2-5	TRBV5-4	ASSLAGGGRETQY
TRBJ2-1	TRBV7-3	ASSSFSYNEQF
TRBJ1-5	TRBV6-1	ASRDIHGNQPQH
TRBJ2-3	TRBV2	ASSDRTARGDTQY
TRBJ1-2	TRBV6-1	ASKDTDYGYT
TRBJ2-4	TRBV23-1	ASSTGEAKNIQY
TRBJ2-7	TRBV18	ASSGTGSKNTYEQY
TRBJ2-7	TRBV10-3	AISEGEEGYEQY
TRBJ1-1	TRBV27	ATWGLVSTEAF